The clone carrying this TCR beta chain was seen a handful of times. Its antigen is as yet unknown. Per-sample yields of isolated PBMCs were at least 6 million. Each sample provided at least 5 micrograms of extracted total RNA. Together with a sample-barcoded 5' primer, a J-beta primer mix was included in a second PCR lasting about 7 to 12 cycles. Every cDNA molecule bore a tag from a template-switch adaptor containing 12 random nucleotides. From the 5' RACE reads, TCRdb called clonotypes with MiXCR, one entry per CDR3 protein. The table lists 1.5 million to 2 million distinct CDR3 sequences, roughly 43% of them singletons. The entry originates in a study of blood T cells in healthy people across ages. Study results and limitations: Donor CMV infection status was unknown, possibly confounding age-related changes in expanded clonotypes.

Trimming cost V 5 bases and J 2 bases; bases outside gene matches: 5. The germline V gene encodes CDR1 MGHRA and CDR2 YSYEKL. This CDR3 region has 15 residues. The specimen was blood. V usage is TRBV4-1 and J usage is TRBJ2-5, with 10 bases identical to TRBD2. This TCR was recovered from a human donor in good health. CDR3 in DNA: TGCGCCAGCAGCGGCGGGACTAGCGATCAAGAGACCCAGTACTTC. Translation: CASSGGTSDQETQYF.